These 14 T cell receptor beta chains share one sample of origin, sequenced in a study of blood T cells in healthy people across ages. A second PCR, run for roughly 6 to 11 cycles, used a sample-barcoded 5' primer plus a J-beta primer mix. MiXCR was run by TCRdb on the 5' RACE reads, yielding one entry per CDR3 protein. In the table there are about 940,000 distinct CDR3 sequences, roughly 43% of which are singletons. Sequences were obtained from blood. All receptors derive from a young man in good health.

This chain connects TRBV6-1 to TRBJ1-2; 9 nucleotides align to TRBD1. V gave up 4 bases and J gave up 6 bases; unmatched junction bases: 6. The germline V gene encodes CDR1 MNHNS and CDR2 SASEGT. The CDR3 consists of 14 residues. CDR3 protein: CASSGDRDWDGYTF. CDR3 DNA sequence: TGTGCCAGCAGTGGGGACAGGGACTGGGATGGCTACACCTTC.

There are a few counts of this clonotype. This chain joins TRBV5-1 and TRBJ2-7, with a weak D call TRBD1 (5 bases). The CDR3 has 14 amino acids. V dropped 4 bases and J dropped 3 bases, with 14 bases sitting between them. Germline-derived CDR1 and CDR2 are SGHRS and YFSETQ. The CDR3 loop is CASSPEQVRYEQYF. In DNA form, the CDR3 reads TGCGCCAGCAGCCCCGAACAGGTCCGCTACGAGCAGTACTTC.

The chain links TRBV27 to TRBJ2-3; 7 positions match TRBD2. Germline V gene sequence: CDR1 MNHEY, CDR2 SMNVEV (reference sequence). This CDR3 is 15 amino acids long. V lost 6 bases, J lost 6 bases, and 12 bases stayed unmatched. The CDR3 sequence: CASRPLQTSWDTQYF. The CDR3 coding sequence is TGTGCCAGCAGGCCACTTCAGACTAGCTGGGATACGCAGTATTTT.

The V call is TRBV4-2, the J call TRBJ2-1; D possibly matches TRBD1 or TRBD2 (5 bases each). The CDR3 length is 15 residues. Germline CDR1 reads LGHNA; CDR2 reads YNFKEQ. V lost 1 base and J 10 bases, leaving 17 bases between the germline ends. The CDR3 is CASSQGAGTSYEQFF. In DNA, the CDR3 is TGTGCCAGCAGCCAAGGGGCAGGGACCTCCTACGAGCAGTTCTTC.

This clonotype came up once. V and J are TRBV20-1 and TRBJ1-4; no clear D. The CDR3 has 15 amino acids. Germline CDR1 DFQATT, CDR2 SNEGSKA (reference sequence). The V and J ends lost 0 bases and 7 bases respectively, with 15 bases between them. CDR3 in DNA: TGCAGTGCTAGAGATATGCCAGTTTTTGCTGAAAAACTGTTTTTT. Its translation is CSARDMPVFAEKLFF.

This chain connects TRBV6-5 to TRBJ2-5; 10 bases agree with TRBD2. With V trimmed by 7 bases and J by 11 bases, 16 bases remained unmatched. CDR1 and CDR2 from the germline V gene are MNHEY and SVGAGI. The length of the CDR3 is 15 residues. The CDR3: CASTPGLAINNEQYF. CDR3 coding DNA: TGTGCCAGCACCCCGGGACTAGCGATAAACAATGAGCAGTACTTC.

With regard to this clonotype: The junction differs from germline at one of its ends, possibly a read error. V and J are TRBV20-1 and TRBJ1-4; TRBD1 matches at 7 bases. Looked up from germline, CDR1 is DFQATT and CDR2 is SNEGSKA (reference sequence). The CDR3 contains 12 residues. The CDR3 protein is CSVRPDREKLFF. CDR3 bases: TGCAGTGTTAGACCGGACAGGGAAAAACTGTTTTTT.

This clonotype was seen only a few times. This chain connects TRBV5-5 to TRBJ2-3, with 8 positions matching TRBD2. Germline CDR1 is SGHKS and CDR2 is YYEKEE (reference sequence). Germline trimming cut 1 base from V and 0 bases from J; bases unmatched to any gene: 4. This CDR3 is 16 amino acids long. CDR3 nucleotides: TGTGCCAGCAGCTTGCGCGGGGGGACTAGCACAGATACGCAGTATTTT. This codes for CASSLRGGTSTDTQYF.

The rearrangement uses TRBV27 and TRBJ1-2; D possibly corresponds to TRBD1 (6 bases). The CDR3 has 17 amino acids. Germline values: CDR1 MNHEY, CDR2 SMNVEV (reference sequence). V was clipped by 2 bases and J by 5 bases, with 21 bases between them. CDR3 coding DNA: TGTGCCAGCAGTTTACTCGGACAGTCCGACCATCTTTATGGCTACACCTTC. Its protein is CASSLLGQSDHLYGYTF.

This clonotype occurred a few times. The chain recombines TRBV7-8 with TRBJ2-2; 11 nucleotides line up with TRBD1. The V gene's germline CDR1 is SGHVS and CDR2 FQNEAQ. After removal of 5 bases from V and 5 bases from J, the junction contained 7 bases not matched to a gene. The length of the CDR3 is 16 residues. The CDR3 region is CASSPWTGGVTGELFF. The CDR3 coding sequence is TGTGCCAGCAGCCCTTGGACAGGGGGCGTAACCGGGGAGCTGTTTTTT.

The genes are TRBV27 and TRBJ1-2; D gene uncertain. CDR3 length: 14 amino acids. Germline lookup yields CDR1 MNHEY and CDR2 SMNVEV (reference sequence). V lost 4 bases, J lost 3 bases, and 12 bases lay in between. CDR3 residues: CASSSGLWDYGYTF. The CDR3 nucleotides are TGTGCCAGCAGTTCCGGTTTGTGGGACTATGGCTACACCTTC.

This clonotype has at least ten counts. V and J are TRBV7-2 and TRBJ2-1; possibly TRBD1 for D (7 bases). Trimming removed 1 base from V and 9 bases from J, with 16 bases in between. Germline assignment: CDR1 SGHTA and CDR2 FQGNSA. This CDR3 has 15 residues. CDR3 region: CASSLGSFQGGEQFF. In DNA, the CDR3 is TGTGCCAGCAGCTTAGGGAGTTTTCAGGGGGGTGAGCAGTTCTTC.

This chain joins TRBV4-1 and TRBJ1-5; possible D gene TRBD1, 6 bases. Trimming stripped 4 bases from V and 2 bases from J, with 12 bases between. Germline V lookup: CDR1 MGHRA, CDR2 YSYEKL. The CDR3 contains 15 residues. DNA for the CDR3: TGCGCCAGCAGCCCAACAGGGAAGGGCAATCAGCCCCAGCATTTT. It specifies CASSPTGKGNQPQHF.

This clonotype was seen ten or more times. J is TRBJ2-7 and V is TRBV20-1; 8 nucleotides align to TRBD2. Trimming removed 5 bases from V and 1 base from J; junction bases left unmatched: 10. Germline CDR1 reads DFQATT; CDR2 reads SNEGSKA (reference sequence). CDR3 length: 15 amino acids. Here the CDR3 DNA reads TGCAGTGCTCCACACACCGGGGGGGGGTCCTACGAGCAGTACTTC. It translates to CSAPHTGGGSYEQYF.